This TCR beta chain stems from a study of Tregs in tolerant kidney transplant recipients (dated by TCRdb to the late 2010s). Study-level background: Transplants used related donors with nonmyeloablative bone marrow transplantation; mixed chimerism was transient in the human trials. TCRbeta sequencing was used in the study to identify donor-specific regulatory T cells before combined kidney and bone marrow transplantation, and the identified cells were then tracked after transplant. Findings and caveats that apply to the study as a whole: Donor-specific Treg expansion exceeded global Treg expansion in tolerant patients, suggesting antigen-driven rather than nonspecific expansion. Expanding Tregs with activated donor B cells appeared to identify the most biologically relevant and donor-specific TCRbeta repertoire. For some patients the PCR primers changed over time, which made it impossible to compare the samples from those patients at the nucleotide level. Biological reproducibility was not examined directly, but technical replication error appeared to be minimal. The study was limited by small patient numbers, and the findings need validation in larger populations and under other immunosuppression protocols.

As concerns this clone: Its antigen remains undetermined. The read falls 3 residues short of the CDR3 end, and the missing part is taken from the germline J gene.

The germline V gene supplies CDR1 LGHNT and CDR2 FRNRAP. Reading from cysteine to phenylalanine, the CDR3 counts 19 amino acids. Shown are 48 bases from within the CDR3, in frame from base 1. V has 5 bases trimmed and J has 0 bases trimmed; junction bases matching no gene number 18. Genomic DNA was extracted from sorted cells with the QIAGEN DNeasy Blood and Tissue Kit for TCRbeta CDR3 sequencing. High-throughput TCRbeta CDR3 sequencing, which included PCR amplification with bias correction and internal controls, was done commercially through immunoSEQ. In the source study's methods: Unique productive TCRbeta sequences were defined by CDR3 nucleotide sequence when primers matched and otherwise by CDR3 amino acid sequence together with Vbeta and Jbeta genes. To correct sorting error, sequences shared between sorted populations at a frequency ratio of 2:1 or less were removed; the rest were assigned to the higher population. A sequence was defined as donor-reactive if the sequence was expanded at least 5-fold in CFSE-low cells compared with unstimulated cells and had a frequency of at least 0.01% in CFSE-low cells. Repertoire divergence was quantified by Jensen-Shannon divergence calculated from the top 100 TCRbeta sequences ranked by frequency. For samples with multiple sequencing runs, sorting error was corrected in each run separately before the runs were combined. The table comes from immuneACCESS by way of TCRdb, which keeps in-frame sequences with V and J called. Part of the clones is missing from these tables; in studies checked, under half for an unresolved V gene and the rest for unknown reasons. V and J calls plus clone size are reproduced from that table; the DNA served to infer D and trimming. Per the sample table, the count is about 52,000 clones. Roughly 0.8% of the sample is taken by the ten largest.

The time point label here, explained by the study, means: blood sample drawn before combined kidney and bone marrow transplant. Thawed PBMCs were FACS-sorted into unstimulated Tregs (CD4+CD25+CD127-), CD4+ non-Tregs (CD4+CD25-), CD4 cells and CD8 cells. Patients were several combined kidney and bone marrow transplant recipients from the ITN036ST trial, and only these trial subjects had samples available. Healthy control blood was processed by Ficoll density gradient to PBMCs and cryopreserved; patient PBMCs were collected before and after transplant. This material consisted of CD4+ T cells from blood, taken before the transplant. The TCR sequence derives from a human donor who received a combined kidney and bone marrow transplant. The chain is encoded by TRBV12-5 joined to TRBJ2-7; a stretch of 8 junction bases matches TRBD2. The sequenced CDR3 bases are TGTGCTAGTGGTCTACCCAAACCCTCTAGCGGGCCAAGCTCCTACGAG. Translation gives CASGLPKPSSGPSSYE. The CDR3 in full is CASGLPKPSSGPSSYEQYF.